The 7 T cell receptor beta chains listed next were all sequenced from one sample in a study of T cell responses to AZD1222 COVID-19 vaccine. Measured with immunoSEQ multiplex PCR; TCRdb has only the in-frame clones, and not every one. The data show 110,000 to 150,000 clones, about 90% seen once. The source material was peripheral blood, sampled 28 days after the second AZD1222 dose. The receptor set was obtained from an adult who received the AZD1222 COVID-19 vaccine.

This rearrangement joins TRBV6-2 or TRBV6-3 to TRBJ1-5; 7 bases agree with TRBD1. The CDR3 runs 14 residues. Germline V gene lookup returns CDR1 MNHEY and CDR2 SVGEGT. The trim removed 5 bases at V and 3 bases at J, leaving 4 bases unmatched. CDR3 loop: CASSLQGYNQPQHF. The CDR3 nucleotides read TGTGCCAGCAGTCTACAGGGGTACAATCAGCCCCAGCATTTT.

For the CDR3, the DNA is TGTGCCTGGGGGTGGCATAATTCACCCCTCCACTTT. It translates to CAWGWHNSPLHF. V and J are TRBV30 and TRBJ1-6; no firm D call. Trimming pared 5 bases from V and 5 bases from J, leaving 7 bases between. This CDR3 has 12 amino acids. Germline V gives CDR1 GTSNPN, CDR2 SVGIG (reference sequence).

The CDR3 DNA sequence: TGTGCCAGCAGCTTAGAAGGGCGGGCGGCGCAGTACTTC. This sequence encodes CASSLEGRAAQYF. The V call is TRBV7-9, the J call TRBJ2-7, with D perhaps TRBD2 (5 bases). The CDR3 runs to 13 residues. V was clipped by 1 base and J by 9 bases, with 13 bases between them. Germline V gene sequence: CDR1 SEHNR, CDR2 FQNEAQ (reference sequence). Full variable domain (missing parts from reference TRBV7-9 and TRBJ2-7): DTGVSQNPRHKITKRGQNVTFRCDPISEHNRLYWYRQTLGQGPEFLTYFQNEAQLEKSRLLSDRFSAERPKGSFSTLEIQRTEQGDSAMYLCASSLEGRAAQYFGPGTRLTVT.

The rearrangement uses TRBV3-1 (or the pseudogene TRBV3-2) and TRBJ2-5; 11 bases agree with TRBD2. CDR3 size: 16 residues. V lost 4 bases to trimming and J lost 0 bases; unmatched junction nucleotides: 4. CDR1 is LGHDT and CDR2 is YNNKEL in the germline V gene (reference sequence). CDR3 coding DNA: TGTGCCAGCAGCCTCCGACTAGCGGGATACCAAGAGACCCAGTACTTC. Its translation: CASSLRLAGYQETQYF.

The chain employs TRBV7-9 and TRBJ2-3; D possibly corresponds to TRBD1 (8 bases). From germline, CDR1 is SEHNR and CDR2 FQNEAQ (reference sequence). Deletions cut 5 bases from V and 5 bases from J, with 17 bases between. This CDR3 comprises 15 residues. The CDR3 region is CASSPTGGAQDTQYF. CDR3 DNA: TGTGCCAGCAGCCCTACAGGGGGGGCACAAGATACGCAGTATTTT. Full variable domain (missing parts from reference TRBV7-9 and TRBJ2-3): DTGVSQNPRHKITKRGQNVTFRCDPISEHNRLYWYRQTLGQGPEFLTYFQNEAQLEKSRLLSDRFSAERPKGSFSTLEIQRTEQGDSAMYLCASSPTGGAQDTQYFGPGTRLTVL.

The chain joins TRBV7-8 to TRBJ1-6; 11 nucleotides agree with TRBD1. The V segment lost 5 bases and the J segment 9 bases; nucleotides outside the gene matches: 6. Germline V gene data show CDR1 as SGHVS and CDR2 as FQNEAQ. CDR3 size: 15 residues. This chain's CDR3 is CASSLDGTGGSPLHF. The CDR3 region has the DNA TGTGCCAGCAGCCTAGACGGGACAGGGGGTTCACCCCTCCACTTT.

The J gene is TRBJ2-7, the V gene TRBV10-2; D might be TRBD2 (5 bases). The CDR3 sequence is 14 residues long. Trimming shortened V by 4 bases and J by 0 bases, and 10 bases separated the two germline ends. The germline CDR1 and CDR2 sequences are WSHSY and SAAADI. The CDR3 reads CASSAAAYSYEQYF. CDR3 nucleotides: TGCGCCAGCAGTGCAGCGGCCTACTCCTACGAGCAGTACTTC.